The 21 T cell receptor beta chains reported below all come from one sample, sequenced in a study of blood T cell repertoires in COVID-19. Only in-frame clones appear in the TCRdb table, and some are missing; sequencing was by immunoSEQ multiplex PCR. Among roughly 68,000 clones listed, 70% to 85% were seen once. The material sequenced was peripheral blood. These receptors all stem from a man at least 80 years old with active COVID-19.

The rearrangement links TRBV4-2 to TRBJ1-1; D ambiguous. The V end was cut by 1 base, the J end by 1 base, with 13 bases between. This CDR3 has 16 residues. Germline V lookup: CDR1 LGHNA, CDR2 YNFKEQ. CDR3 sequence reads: CASSQGMRAPNTEAFF. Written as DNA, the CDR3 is TGTGCCAGCAGCCAAGGGATGAGGGCCCCGAACACTGAAGCTTTCTTT.

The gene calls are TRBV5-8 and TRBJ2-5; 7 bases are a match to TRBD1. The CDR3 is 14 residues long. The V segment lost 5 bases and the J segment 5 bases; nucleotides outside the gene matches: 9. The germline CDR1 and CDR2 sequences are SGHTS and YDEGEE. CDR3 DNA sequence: TGTGCCAGCAGTTTCGACAGGGTAGGGGAGACCCAGTACTTC. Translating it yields CASSFDRVGETQYF.

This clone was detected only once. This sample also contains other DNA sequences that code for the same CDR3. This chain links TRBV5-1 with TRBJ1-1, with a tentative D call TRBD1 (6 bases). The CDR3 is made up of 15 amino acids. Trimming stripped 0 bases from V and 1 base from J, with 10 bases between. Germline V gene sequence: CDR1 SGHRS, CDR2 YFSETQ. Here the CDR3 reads CASSLVGRGNTEAFF. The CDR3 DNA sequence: TGCGCCAGCAGCTTGGTCGGCAGGGGGAACACTGAAGCTTTCTTT.

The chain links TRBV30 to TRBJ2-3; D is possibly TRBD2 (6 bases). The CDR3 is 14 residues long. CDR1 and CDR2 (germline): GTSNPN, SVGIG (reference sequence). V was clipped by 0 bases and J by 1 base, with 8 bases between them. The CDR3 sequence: CAWSVGGGTDTQYF. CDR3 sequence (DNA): TGTGCCTGGAGTGTAGGCGGGGGCACAGATACGCAGTATTTT.

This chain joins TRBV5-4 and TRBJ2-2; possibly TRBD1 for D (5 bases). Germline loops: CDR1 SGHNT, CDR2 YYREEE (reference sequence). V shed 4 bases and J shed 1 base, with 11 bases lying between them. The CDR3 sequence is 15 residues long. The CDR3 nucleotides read TGTGCCAGCAGCCCACTCGGACAGAACACCGGGGAGCTGTTTTTT. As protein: CASSPLGQNTGELFF.

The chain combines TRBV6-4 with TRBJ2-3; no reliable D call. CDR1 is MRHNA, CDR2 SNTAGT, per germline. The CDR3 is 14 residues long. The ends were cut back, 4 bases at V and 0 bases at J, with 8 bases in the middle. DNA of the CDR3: TGTGCCAGCAGTGTAACTTCTAGCACAGATACGCAGTATTTT. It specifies CASSVTSSTDTQYF.

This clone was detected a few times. Here the CDR3 reads CASSMRGTGELFF. The CDR3 DNA reads TGTGCCAGTTCAATGAGGGGGACCGGGGAGCTGTTTTTT. The rearrangement uses TRBV2 and TRBJ2-2; weak D call: TRBD1 (6 bases). The CDR3 consists of 13 residues. Looked up from germline, CDR1 is SNHLY and CDR2 is FYNNEI. V was shortened by 9 bases and J by 5 bases, with 13 bases between the two germline ends.

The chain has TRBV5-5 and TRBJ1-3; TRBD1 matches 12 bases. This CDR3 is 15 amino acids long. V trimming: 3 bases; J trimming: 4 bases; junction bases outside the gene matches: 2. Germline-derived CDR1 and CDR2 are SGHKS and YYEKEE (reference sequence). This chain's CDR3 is CASSSGTGGGNTIYF. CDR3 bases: TGTGCCAGCAGCTCCGGGACAGGGGGCGGAAACACCATATATTTT.

CDR3 loop: CASSVQPTGELFF. Here the CDR3 DNA reads TGTGCCAGCAGTGTACAGCCGACCGGGGAGCTGTTTTTT. The chain joins TRBV6-4 to TRBJ2-2, with D unresolved. Trimming took 4 bases from V and 5 from J, leaving 8 bases between them. CDR1 is MRHNA, CDR2 SNTAGT, per germline. The CDR3 loop spans 13 amino acids.

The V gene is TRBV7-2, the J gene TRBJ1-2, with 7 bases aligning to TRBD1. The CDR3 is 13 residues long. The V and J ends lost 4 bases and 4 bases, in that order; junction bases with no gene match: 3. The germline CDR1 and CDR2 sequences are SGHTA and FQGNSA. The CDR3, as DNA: TGTGCCAGCAGCTCGGGACAGATCTATGGCTACACCTTC. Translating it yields CASSSGQIYGYTF.

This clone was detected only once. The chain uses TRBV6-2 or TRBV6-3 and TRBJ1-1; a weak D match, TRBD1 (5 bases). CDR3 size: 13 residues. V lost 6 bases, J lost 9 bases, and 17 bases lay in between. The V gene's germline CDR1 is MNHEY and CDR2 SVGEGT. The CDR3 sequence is CASSDMGQPKAFF. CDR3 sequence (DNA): TGTGCCAGCAGCGACATGGGGCAACCGAAAGCTTTCTTT.

CDR3 region: CASSPLAGGHYNEQFF. The CDR3 nucleotides read TGTGCCAGCAGCCCGCTAGCGGGGGGACACTACAATGAGCAGTTCTTC. This chain connects TRBV11-3 to TRBJ2-1; TRBD2 agrees at 11 bases. The trim removed 5 bases at V and 3 bases at J, leaving 6 bases unmatched. The CDR3 extends over 16 amino acids. Germline V gene data show CDR1 as SGHNT and CDR2 as YENEEA.

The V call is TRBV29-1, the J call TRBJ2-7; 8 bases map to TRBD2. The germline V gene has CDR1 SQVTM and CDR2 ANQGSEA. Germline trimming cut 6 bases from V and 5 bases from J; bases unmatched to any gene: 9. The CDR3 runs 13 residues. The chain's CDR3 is CSVRLTGGHEQYF. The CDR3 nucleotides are TGCAGCGTCCGTTTGACGGGAGGGCACGAGCAGTACTTC.

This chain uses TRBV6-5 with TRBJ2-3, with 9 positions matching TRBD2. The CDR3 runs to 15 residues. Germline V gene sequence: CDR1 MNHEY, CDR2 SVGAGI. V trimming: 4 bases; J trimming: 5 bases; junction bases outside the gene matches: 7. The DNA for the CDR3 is TGTGCCAGCAGTTCCCCGAGCGGGGGGCAAGATACGCAGTATTTT. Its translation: CASSSPSGGQDTQYF.

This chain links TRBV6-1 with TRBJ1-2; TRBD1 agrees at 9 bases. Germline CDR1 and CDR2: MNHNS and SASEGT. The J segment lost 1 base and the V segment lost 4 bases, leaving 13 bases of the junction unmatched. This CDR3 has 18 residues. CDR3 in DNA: TGTGCCAGCAGTGTCGGACAGGGGAGGAAGGATCGTAACTATGGCTACACCTTC. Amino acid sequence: CASSVGQGRKDRNYGYTF.

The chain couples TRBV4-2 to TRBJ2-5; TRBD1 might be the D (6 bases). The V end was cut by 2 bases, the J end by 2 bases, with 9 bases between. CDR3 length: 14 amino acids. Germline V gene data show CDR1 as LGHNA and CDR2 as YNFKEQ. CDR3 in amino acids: CASSQRDTQETQYF. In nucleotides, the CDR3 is TGTGCCAGCAGCCAACGGGACACTCAAGAGACCCAGTACTTC.

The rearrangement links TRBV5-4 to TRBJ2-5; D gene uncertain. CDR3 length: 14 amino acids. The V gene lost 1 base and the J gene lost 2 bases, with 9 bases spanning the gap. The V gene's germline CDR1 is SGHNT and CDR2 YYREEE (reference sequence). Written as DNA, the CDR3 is TGTGCCAGCAGCTTGCTGGTGACACAAGAGACCCAGTACTTC. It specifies CASSLLVTQETQYF.

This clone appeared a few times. The CDR3 DNA sequence: TGTGCCAGCGCCCCCAGGATGGGCGGGGGGAGGACCGGGGAGCTGTTTTTT. It is translated as CASAPRMGGGRTGELFF. The chain employs TRBV7-8 and TRBJ2-2, with TRBD2 matching over 8 bases. The CDR3 has 17 residues. Germline values: CDR1 SGHVS, CDR2 FQNEAQ. The V and J ends lost 8 bases and 5 bases, in that order; junction bases with no gene match: 16.

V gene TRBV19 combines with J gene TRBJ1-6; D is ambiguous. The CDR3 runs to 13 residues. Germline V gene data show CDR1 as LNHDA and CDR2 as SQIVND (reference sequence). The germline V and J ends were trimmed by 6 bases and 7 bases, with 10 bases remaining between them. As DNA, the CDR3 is TGTGCCAGTAGGGCGGGAGCCAATTCACCCCTCCACTTT. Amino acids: CASRAGANSPLHF.

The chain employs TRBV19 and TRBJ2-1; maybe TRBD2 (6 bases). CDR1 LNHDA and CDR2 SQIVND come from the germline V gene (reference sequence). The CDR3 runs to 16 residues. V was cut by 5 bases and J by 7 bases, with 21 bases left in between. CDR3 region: CASSSRLDLRSNEQFF. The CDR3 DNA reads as TGTGCCAGTAGTTCCCGACTAGATCTTAGATCGAATGAGCAGTTCTTC.

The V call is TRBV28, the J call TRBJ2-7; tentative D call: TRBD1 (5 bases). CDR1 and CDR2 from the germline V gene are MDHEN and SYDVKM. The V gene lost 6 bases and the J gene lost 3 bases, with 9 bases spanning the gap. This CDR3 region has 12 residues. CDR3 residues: CASRGQHYEQYF. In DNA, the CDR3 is TGTGCCAGCAGGGGGCAACACTACGAGCAGTACTTC. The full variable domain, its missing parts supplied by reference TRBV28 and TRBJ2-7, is DVKVTQSSRYLVKRTGEKVFLECVQDMDHENMFWYRQDPGLGLRLIYFSYDVKMKEKGDIPEGYSVSREKKERFSLILESASTNQTSMYLCASRGQHYEQYFGPGTRLTVT.